Below are 29 T cell receptor beta chains sequenced from a single sample in a study of shared T cell receptors in the human thymus. The method was immunoSEQ multiplex PCR; TCRdb's version includes in-frame clones alone and lacks a portion of them. The data show over 350,000 clones, 95% seen once. Sequenced input: thymocytes. The receptors originated from a human donor.

This chain connects TRBV15 to TRBJ2-7; D uncertain. The CDR3 is 13 amino acids. V lost 3 bases to trimming and J lost 8 bases, with 14 bases between them. Germline V gene sequence: CDR1 LNHNV, CDR2 YYDKDF (reference sequence). CDR3 sequence (DNA): TGTGCCACCAGCAGTTCATACTCCGCCAAGCAGTACTTC. It codes for CATSSSYSAKQYF.

The CDR3, as DNA: TGTGCCAGCAGTTTTTGGGGAGAGGCTTATGGCTACACCTTC. Its translation: CASSFWGEAYGYTF. The chain carries TRBV28 and TRBJ1-2, with D unresolved. The germline V gene encodes CDR1 MDHEN and CDR2 SYDVKM. The CDR3 runs 14 residues. V was trimmed by 3 bases and J by 5 bases, leaving 13 bases between them.

Points on this clone: Other nucleotide sequences from this sample produce the same CDR3. The V call is TRBV14, the J call TRBJ1-1, with a possible D match to TRBD1 (5 bases). CDR3 length equals 14 residues. Trimming removed 4 bases at V and 0 bases at J, with 9 bases between. Germline values: CDR1 SGHDN, CDR2 FVKESK. CDR3 DNA: TGTGCCAGCAGCCTCCGACAGATGAACACTGAAGCTTTCTTT. Protein sequence: CASSLRQMNTEAFF.

The chain recombines TRBV28 with TRBJ1-5; D ambiguous. Germline V gene data show CDR1 as MDHEN and CDR2 as SYDVKM. The CDR3 runs to 13 residues. Trimming took off 8 bases at V and 3 bases at J, with 11 bases between the two ends. DNA for the CDR3: TGTGCCAGCGTCAGAGGAGACAATCAGCCCCAGCATTTT. Translated, it gives CASVRGDNQPQHF.

This chain connects TRBV7-9 to TRBJ1-5, with D unresolved. Germline-derived CDR1 and CDR2 are SEHNR and FQNEAQ (reference sequence). Trimming pared 1 base from V and 0 bases from J, leaving 7 bases between. This CDR3 has 15 amino acids. In nucleotides, the CDR3 is TGTGCCAGCAGCTTAGGGGAAGTTAGCAATCAGCCCCAGCATTTT. Translation gives CASSLGEVSNQPQHF.

In DNA, the CDR3 is TGTGCCAGCAGTTTATCACTAGCGGGAGGGCCCGAGCAGTACTTC. Translated: CASSLSLAGGPEQYF. The chain uses TRBV27 and TRBJ2-7; TRBD2 matches at 13 bases. CDR1 and CDR2 from the germline V gene are MNHEY and SMNVEV (reference sequence). V lost 0 bases to trimming and J lost 6 bases; unmatched junction nucleotides: 2. The CDR3 sequence is 15 residues long.

The chain joins TRBV7-2 to TRBJ1-4; 10 nucleotides agree with TRBD1. V was clipped by 2 bases and J by 7 bases; unmatched bases: 7. The germline CDR1 and CDR2 sequences are SGHTA and FQGNSA. The CDR3 loop spans 16 amino acids. CDR3 bases: TGTGCCAGCAGCTTAAAAAGGACAGGGGGAGGTGAAAAACTGTTTTTT. This encodes CASSLKRTGGGEKLFF.

This chain links TRBV28 with TRBJ1-5; 7 bases are shared with TRBD1. The V and J ends lost 6 bases and 2 bases, in that order; junction bases with no gene match: 16. The CDR3 consists of 18 residues. Germline V gene data show CDR1 as MDHEN and CDR2 as SYDVKM. CDR3 DNA sequence: TGTGCCAGCAGACGTACTCCACAGGGGCGCAGAGGCAATCAGCCCCAGCATTTT. Its protein is CASRRTPQGRRGNQPQHF.

V usage is TRBV7-2 and J usage is TRBJ2-1; TRBD1 aligns across 11 bases. V shed 5 bases, J shed 7 bases, and the junction held 13 bases outside the gene matches. This CDR3 spans 17 amino acids. Germline V CDR1 and CDR2: SGHTA, FQGNSA. Here the CDR3 DNA reads TGTGCCAGCAGCCGCCCCCACGGGACAGGGGGGGGGAATGAGCAGTTCTTC. This gives the protein CASSRPHGTGGGNEQFF.

The rearrangement uses TRBV19 and TRBJ2-5; TRBD1 aligns across 10 bases. The J segment lost 3 bases and the V segment lost 6 bases, leaving 16 bases of the junction unmatched. This CDR3 comprises 18 residues. Germline V gives CDR1 LNHDA, CDR2 SQIVND (reference sequence). CDR3 nucleotide sequence: TGTGCCAGTAGCCTACTCTGGGACAGGGGAGAGGTGGAAGAGACCCAGTACTTC. Translated, it gives CASSLLWDRGEVEETQYF.

The chain carries TRBV6-5 and TRBJ2-2, with TRBD1 matching 9 bases. Looked up from germline, CDR1 is MNHEY and CDR2 is SVGAGI. V was pared by 2 bases and J by 1 base, with 2 bases of the junction left unmatched. CDR3 length: 16 residues. The DNA of the CDR3 is TGTGCCAGCAGTTACACGGGACAGGGGAACACCGGGGAGCTGTTTTTT. As protein: CASSYTGQGNTGELFF.

This chain uses TRBV7-8 with TRBJ2-7, with D possibly called TRBD1 or TRBD2 (5 bases each). This CDR3 has 16 residues. Trimming cost V 5 bases and J 3 bases, with 20 bases left between them. Germline V gives CDR1 SGHVS, CDR2 FQNEAQ. The CDR3, as DNA: TGTGCCAGCAGCCAACCCTCCGGGACGCCAGACTACGAGCAGTACTTC. Translating gives CASSQPSGTPDYEQYF.

This clone has only a few counts. This chain links TRBV4-3 with TRBJ2-4; D remains unclear. This CDR3 comprises 17 residues. Germline CDR1 reads LGHNA; CDR2 reads YSLEER. V lost 4 bases, J lost 0 bases, and 16 bases lay in between. CDR3 DNA sequence: TGCGCCAGCAGCCCCGGCAGGCGGCTACTAGCCAAAAACATTCAGTACTTC. Protein product: CASSPGRRLLAKNIQYF.

The chain joins TRBV19 to TRBJ2-5; 7 bases are a match to TRBD2. This CDR3 has 12 residues. CDR1 is LNHDA and CDR2 is SQIVND in the germline V gene (reference sequence). V lost 7 bases and J lost 7; bases outside the gene matches: 6. The CDR3 sequence is CASIASGGTQYF. CDR3 sequence (DNA): TGTGCCAGTATTGCCTCGGGGGGGACCCAGTACTTC.

The rearrangement uses TRBV5-4 and TRBJ2-7; D possibly uses TRBD1 or TRBD2 (5 bases each). V gave up 6 bases and J gave up 0 bases, with 22 bases separating them. CDR1 is SGHNT, CDR2 YYREEE, per germline (reference sequence). This CDR3 region has 17 residues. CDR3 sequence: CASTKGADEGNSYEQYF. CDR3 in DNA: TGTGCCAGCACCAAAGGGGCTGACGAGGGTAACTCCTACGAGCAGTACTTC.

Points on this clone: The junction departs from germline at one end; a sequencing error may be responsible. This sequence joins TRBV18 and TRBJ2-1, with D perhaps TRBD2 (5 bases). The CDR3 loop spans 15 amino acids. Germline V lookup: CDR1 KGHSH, CDR2 LQKENI. CDR3 DNA: TGTGCCAGCTCACCAGAGGCGGGCTCCGACAATGAGCAGTTCTTC. It yields the protein CASSPEAGSDNEQFF.

This chain uses TRBV14 with TRBJ2-3; 8 positions match TRBD1. The CDR3 is made up of 18 amino acids. From germline, CDR1 is SGHDN and CDR2 FVKESK. The ends lost 0 bases at V and 1 base at J; junction bases unmatched: 9. In nucleotides, the CDR3 is TGTGCCAGCAGCCAAGATCGGCGGGACAGGTTTCGCACAGATACGCAGTATTTT. Amino acids: CASSQDRRDRFRTDTQYF.

The chain is built from TRBV14 and TRBJ2-2; perhaps D is TRBD1 or TRBD2 (7 bases each). V dropped 4 bases and J dropped 1 base, with 16 bases sitting between them. Germline-derived CDR1 and CDR2 are SGHDN and FVKESK. The CDR3 runs to 17 residues. The DNA of the CDR3 is TGTGCCAGCAGCCCAGGGGGGGCGAGGTGGAACACCGGGGAGCTGTTTTTT. Residues: CASSPGGARWNTGELFF.

The CDR3 coding sequence is TGTGCCAGCAGCTTTTTGGGACCTGAAGCTTTCTTT. Protein sequence: CASSFLGPEAFF. The V call is TRBV11-2, the J call TRBJ1-1; weak D call: TRBD1 (5 bases). CDR1 and CDR2 (germline): SGHAT, FQNNGV. The CDR3 is 12 residues long. With 3 bases removed from V and 6 bases from J, the gap between germline ends came to 8 bases.

The chain uses TRBV12-5 and TRBJ2-3, with 7 bases fitting TRBD1. Germline CDR1 and CDR2: LGHNT and FRNRAP. This CDR3 has 16 residues. V was pared by 1 base and J by 3 bases, with 7 bases of the junction left unmatched. The CDR3 coding sequence is TGTGCTAGTGGTTTGGACGAGGGGGCGCGTACAGATACGCAGTATTTT. Amino acid sequence: CASGLDEGARTDTQYF.

The chain has TRBV5-8 and TRBJ2-1; a weak D match, TRBD2 (6 bases). The V gene's germline CDR1 is SGHTS and CDR2 YDEGEE. V dropped 5 bases and J dropped 10 bases, with 19 bases sitting between them. The CDR3 extends over 14 amino acids. The CDR3 region has the DNA TGTGCCAGCAGTCGAACCCGACTAGTCGGCGAGCAGTTCTTC. Protein product: CASSRTRLVGEQFF.

The chain recombines TRBV10-1 with TRBJ2-1; TRBD1 matches at 9 bases. Germline CDR1 is WNHNN and CDR2 is SYGVQD (reference sequence). V trimming: 7 bases; J trimming: 7 bases; junction bases outside the gene matches: 5. CDR3 length: 13 amino acids. The CDR3 nucleotides read TGCGCCAGCAACGGGACAGGGACGAATGAGCAGTTCTTC. It specifies CASNGTGTNEQFF.

The genes are TRBV5-1 and TRBJ2-7; either TRBD1 or TRBD2 may supply D (5 bases each). Germline CDR1 and CDR2: SGHRS and YFSETQ. Trimming pared 4 bases from V and 2 bases from J, leaving 13 bases between. This CDR3 comprises 14 residues. This chain's CDR3 is CASSTARGTYEQYF. The CDR3 DNA follows: TGCGCCAGCAGCACCGCTCGGGGCACCTACGAGCAGTACTTC.

V is TRBV28 and J is TRBJ2-7; D unclear. Per germline, CDR1 MDHEN and CDR2 SYDVKM. The CDR3 sequence is 13 residues long. Deletions cut 3 bases from V and 1 base from J, with 7 bases between. CDR3 sequence reads: CASSLLHSYEQYF. In nucleotides, the CDR3 is TGTGCCAGCAGTTTGTTACATTCCTACGAGCAGTACTTC. Using reference TRBV28 and TRBJ2-7 for the parts outside the CDR3, the full variable domain is DVKVTQSSRYLVKRTGEKVFLECVQDMDHENMFWYRQDPGLGLRLIYFSYDVKMKEKGDIPEGYSVSREKKERFSLILESASTNQTSMYLCASSLLHSYEQYFGPGTRLTVT.

The rearrangement uses TRBV4-1 and TRBJ1-1; tentatively, D is TRBD1 (5 bases). Trimming stripped 4 bases from V and 4 bases from J, with 16 bases between. Per the germline V gene, CDR1 is MGHRA and CDR2 is YSYEKL. The CDR3 covers 15 residues. The CDR3 DNA follows: TGCGCCAGCAGCCGTCCTAGTCGAGGGGCCACTGAAGCTTTCTTT. Protein: CASSRPSRGATEAFF.

This clone appeared a single time. CDR3 bases: TGTGCCAGCAGTGACCCGGAGGCAGGAAACTCCTACGAGCAGTACTTC. Its translation is CASSDPEAGNSYEQYF. The rearrangement joins TRBV6-1 to TRBJ2-7, with D perhaps matching TRBD2 (5 bases). The CDR3 length is 16 residues. V was cut by 3 bases and J by 0 bases, with 15 bases left in between. Germline V gene lookup returns CDR1 MNHNS and CDR2 SASEGT.

This clone was counted once. The chain employs TRBV5-4 and TRBJ1-1, with 7 bases fitting TRBD1. With V trimmed by 4 bases and J by 3 bases, 15 bases remained unmatched. There are 17 residues in the CDR3. Germline assignment: CDR1 SGHNT and CDR2 YYREEE (reference sequence). CDR3 in amino acids: CASSLGVRDREYTEAFF. The CDR3 DNA reads as TGTGCCAGCAGCCTCGGTGTACGAGACAGGGAATACACTGAAGCTTTCTTT. Full variable domain (remainder filled in from reference TRBV5-4 and TRBJ1-1): ETGVTQSPTHLIKTRGQQVTLRCSSQSGHNTVSWYQQALGQGPQFIFQYYREEENGRGNFPPRFSGLQFPNYSSELNVNALELDDSALYLCASSLGVRDREYTEAFFGQGTRLTVV.

V gene TRBV28 combines with J gene TRBJ1-2, with D uncertain. Trimming took off 3 bases at V and 3 bases at J, with 11 bases between the two ends. This CDR3 region has 14 residues. CDR1 and CDR2 from the germline V gene are MDHEN and SYDVKM. CDR3 region: CASSFREGYYGYTF. CDR3 bases: TGTGCCAGCAGTTTCCGGGAAGGTTACTATGGCTACACCTTC.

This clone was seen a single time. The V and J genes are TRBV5-4 and TRBJ2-1, with D perhaps TRBD1 (7 bases). V gave up 7 bases and J gave up 9 bases, with 14 bases separating them. The CDR3 extends over 12 amino acids. Per germline, CDR1 SGHNT and CDR2 YYREEE (reference sequence). The CDR3 DNA sequence: TGTGCCAGCGACATTCAGGGGGGTGAGCAGTTCTTC. Protein: CASDIQGGEQFF.